Reported below is one T cell receptor (beta chain). What it recognizes is unknown. A much bigger clone sits one base away, suggesting this may be a read error. Trimming took off 9 bases at V and 4 bases at J, with 14 bases between the two ends. Germline CDR1 KGHDR, CDR2 SFDVKD. The CDR3 is made up of 14 amino acids. The time point was: sample taken at primary tumor resection. This sample stems from a study of spatial heterogeneity in lung cancer. Background on the study: The correlation between TCR transcript counts in tumor regions and a T cell module score from matched bulk RNA-seq was strong.

TCRdb ran MiXCR on the 5' RACE reads and lists one entry per CDR3 protein. Here the sample spans a few thousand distinct CDR3 sequences, around 8.2% being singletons. Study observations and caveats: Expanded intratumoral alpha and beta TCR counts tracked tumor mutation counts.

This receptor was taken from a male donor with early-stage non-small cell lung cancer. This chain links TRBV24-1 with TRBJ2-2; no definite D call. The sample in question was lung tumor tissue, obtained at surgery. CDR3 sequence reads: CATCDLQFTGELFF. Here the CDR3 DNA reads TGTGCCACCTGCGACCTACAGTTCACCGGGGAGCTGTTTTTT.